These T cell receptor beta chains were read from a single sample in a study of long-term antiretroviral therapy in people with HIV. Data came from immunoSEQ multiplex PCR; TCRdb stores just in-frame clones and leaves some out. The sample has approximately 21,000 clones, about nine tenths seen once; the top ten hold about 9%. Specimen: unsorted PBMCs, collected approximately 4.4 years before starting antiretroviral therapy. These receptors originate from a young woman with HIV. Each CDR3 is given with its conserved first and last residue. Fields, in order: J gene, clone size, D gene, V gene, CDR3 DNA, CDR3 protein. The D gene is left open where the match is weak. For some rows the clone size is stated as once, few or many, or as a class when expanded; others skip it.

J gene: TRBJ2-1; clone size: NA; D gene: NA; V gene: TRBV4-3; CDR3 DNA: TGCGCCAGCAGCCAAGATGCGTGGGGGACCAACAATGAGCAGTTCTTC; CDR3 protein: CASSQDAWGTNNEQFF
J gene: TRBJ2-7; clone size: NA; D gene: NA; V gene: TRBV27; CDR3 DNA: TGTGCCAGCAGTTATACAGGGATGGTGCAGTACTTC; CDR3 protein: CASSYTGMVQYF
J gene: TRBJ1-1; clone size: large; D gene: NA; V gene: TRBV20-1; CDR3 DNA: TGCAGTGCTCCATGGGACACTGAAGCTTTCTTT; CDR3 protein: CSAPWDTEAFF
J gene: TRBJ1-6; clone size: NA; D gene: TRBD1; V gene: TRBV19; CDR3 DNA: TGTGCCAGTAGTATAGGCACAGGGGGGAATTCACCCCTCCACTTT; CDR3 protein: CASSIGTGGNSPLHF
J gene: TRBJ1-2; clone size: NA; D gene: NA; V gene: TRBV7-2; CDR3 DNA: TGTGCCAGCAGCTCGGCTGGTCGGGACGGCTACACCTTC; CDR3 protein: CASSSAGRDGYTF
J gene: TRBJ1-5; clone size: NA; D gene: NA; V gene: TRBV19; CDR3 DNA: TGTGCCAGCGAAACAGGGTACGCCAATCAGCCCCAGCATTTT; CDR3 protein: CASETGYANQPQHF
J gene: TRBJ1-2; clone size: NA; D gene: NA; V gene: TRBV27; CDR3 DNA: TGTGCCAGCAGTGATCCCCCTCCCCTAGAGAACTATGGCTACACCTTC; CDR3 protein: CASSDPPPLENYGYTF
J gene: TRBJ1-2; clone size: NA; D gene: NA; V gene: TRBV4-3; CDR3 DNA: TGCGCCAGCAGCCAAGAGGTGGAGGGAGGGGATGGCTACACCTTC; CDR3 protein: CASSQEVEGGDGYTF
J gene: TRBJ2-2; clone size: NA; D gene: TRBD1; V gene: TRBV5-1; CDR3 DNA: TGCGCCAGCAGCTCCAGCGGTGGAGGTCTGGACAGGGGGCACTATACCGGGGAGCTGTTTTTT; CDR3 protein: CASSSSGGGLDRGHYTGELFF
J gene: TRBJ2-7; clone size: NA; D gene: TRBD1; V gene: TRBV30; CDR3 DNA: TGTGCCGGATTGGACAGGGACCACGAGCAGTACTTC; CDR3 protein: CAGLDRDHEQYF